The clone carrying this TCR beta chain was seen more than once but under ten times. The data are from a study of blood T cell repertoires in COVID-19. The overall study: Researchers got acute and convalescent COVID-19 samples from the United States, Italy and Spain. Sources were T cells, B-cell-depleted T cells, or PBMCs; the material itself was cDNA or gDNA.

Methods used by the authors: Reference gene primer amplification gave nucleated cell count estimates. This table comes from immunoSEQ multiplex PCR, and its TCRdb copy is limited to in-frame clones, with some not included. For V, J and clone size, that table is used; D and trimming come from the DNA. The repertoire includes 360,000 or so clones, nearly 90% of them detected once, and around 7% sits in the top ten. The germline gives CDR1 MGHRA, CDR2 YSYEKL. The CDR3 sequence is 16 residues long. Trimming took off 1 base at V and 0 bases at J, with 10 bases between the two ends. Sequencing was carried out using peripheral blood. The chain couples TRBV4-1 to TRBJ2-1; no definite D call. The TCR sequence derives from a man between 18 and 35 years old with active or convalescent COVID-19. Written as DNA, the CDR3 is TGCGCCAGCAGCCAAGGACTGAGGAGCTCCTACAATGAGCAGTTCTTC. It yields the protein CASSQGLRSSYNEQFF.